The rows below give T cell receptor beta chains drawn from one sample of a study of blood T cell repertoires in COVID-19. Here immunoSEQ multiplex PCR was the method, and the copy in TCRdb shows in-frame clones only, minus some. The sample lists about 250,000 clones; roughly 85% were seen once. The specimen was PBMCs or T cells enriched from blood (not recorded which). These receptors were collected from a woman in her thirties or forties who had been exposed to COVID-19. Each CDR3 is given with its conserved first and last residue. D genes are given only for firm matches. Clone size is shown for a subset of rows, as once, few, many or a class of expanded clone.

TRBV11-1,NA,TRBJ2-2,NA,CASSLFGDTGELFF,TGTGCCAGCAGCTTATTCGGGGACACCGGGGAGCTGTTTTTT
TRBV6-1,NA,TRBJ1-1,few,CASSDKRRAKEAFF,TGTGCCAGCAGTGACAAACGAAGAGCAAAAGAAGCTTTCTTT
TRBV6-5,TRBD1,TRBJ1-2,NA,CASKHRQGPYGYTF,TGTGCCAGCAAACATAGACAGGGCCCTTATGGCTACACCTTC
TRBV19,NA,TRBJ1-5,once,CASTTRGEGSWPQHF,TGTGCCAGTACCACCCGGGGGGAGGGCTCGTGGCCCCAGCATTTT
TRBV6-5,NA,TRBJ1-3,once,CASSYSPSSGNTIYF,TGTGCCAGCAGTTACTCACCGAGCTCTGGAAACACCATATATTTT
TRBV7-9,NA,TRBJ1-6,NA,CASSSTGPLTSLHF,TGTGCCAGCAGCTCCACTGGGCCTTTAACATCCCTCCACTTT
TRBV6-1,NA,TRBJ1-4,NA,CASSDVSQTFATNEKLFF,TGTGCCAGCAGTGACGTTTCGCAGACATTTGCAACTAATGAAAAACTGTTTTTT
TRBV11-2,NA,TRBJ1-5,NA,CASSLFGGQPQHF,TGTGCCAGCAGCTTGTTCGGTGGTCAGCCCCAGCATTTT
TRBV7-9,TRBD2,TRBJ2-5,NA,CASSPGGGSMSGTQYF,TGTGCCAGCAGCCCCGGGGGAGGGAGTATGTCCGGGACCCAGTACTTC
TRBV2,NA,TRBJ1-1,NA,CASSLGQGDTEAFF,TGTGCCAGCAGCTTGGGGCAGGGCGACACTGAAGCTTTCTTT
TRBV29-1,NA,TRBJ1-2,once,CSVVLVGSDSYGYTF,TGCAGCGTTGTACTAGTAGGGTCGGACTCCTATGGCTACACCTTC
TRBV5-4,NA,TRBJ1-2,many,CASSLVRQTGYTF,TGTGCCAGCAGCTTGGTTCGACAGACGGGCTACACCTTC
TRBV21-1,NA,TRBJ2-3,NA,CASSKGRRVARSQDTQYF,TGTGCCAGCAGCAAAGGCAGGCGGGTAGCCCGAAGTCAAGATACGCAGTATTTT
TRBV4-2,NA,TRBJ1-1,few,CASSREGNTEAFF,TGTGCCAGCAGCCGGGAGGGGAACACTGAAGCTTTCTTT
TRBV6-5,TRBD1,TRBJ1-2,NA,CASSPNDRGYGYTF,TGTGCCAGCAGTCCCAATGACAGGGGCTATGGCTACACCTTC
TRBV19,NA,TRBJ1-2,few,CASFQLTGRDGYTF,TGTGCCAGTTTCCAACTCACAGGGAGGGATGGCTACACCTTC
TRBV12-5,NA,TRBJ1-1,NA,CASGLGQNTEAFF,TGTGCTAGTGGTTTGGGACAAAACACTGAAGCTTTCTTT
TRBV29-1,TRBD1,TRBJ2-3,few,CSVGRDRGGDTQYF,TGCAGCGTTGGCCGGGACAGGGGAGGGGATACGCAGTATTTT
TRBV7-2,TRBD2,TRBJ2-2,once,CASSSFAGGNTGELFF,TGTGCCAGCAGCTCTTTCGCGGGGGGGAACACCGGGGAGCTGTTTTTT
TRBV4-1,TRBD2,TRBJ2-1,NA,CASSQEASGGAIFPFF,TGCGCCAGCAGCCAAGAAGCTAGCGGGGGGGCCATCTTTCCGTTCTTC
TRBV28,NA,TRBJ1-3,NA,CASSDSAGNTIYF,TGTGCCAGCAGCGACAGTGCTGGAAACACCATATATTTT
TRBV27,NA,TRBJ1-5,NA,CASSLSGFNQPQHF,TGTGCCAGCAGTTTATCGGGCTTTAATCAGCCCCAGCATTTT
TRBV28,NA,TRBJ1-3,NA,CASSGGDSGNTIYF,TGTGCCAGCAGTGGGGGCGACTCTGGAAACACCATATATTTT
TRBV2,NA,TRBJ1-2,NA,CASRAEGVGGYTF,TGTGCCAGCAGAGCAGAGGGAGTGGGTGGCTACACCTTC
TRBV7-8,NA,TRBJ1-3,once,CASSLGGDSGNTIYF,TGTGCCAGCAGCTTAGGGGGAGACTCTGGAAACACCATATATTTT
TRBV21-1,NA,TRBJ2-1,NA,CASSKVDYEQFF,TGTGCCAGCAGCAAAGTCGACTATGAGCAGTTCTTC
TRBV11-2,NA,TRBJ1-5,NA,CASSRTGDQPQHF,TGTGCCAGCAGCCGGACGGGAGACCAGCCCCAGCATTTT
TRBV28,NA,TRBJ1-2,NA,CASLGANYGYTF,TGTGCCAGCCTCGGGGCTAACTATGGCTACACCTTC
TRBV7-3,NA,TRBJ2-4,NA,CASSLTGETDIQYF,TGTGCCAGCAGCTTAACCGGGGAGACGGACATTCAGTACTTC
TRBV3-1/TRBV3-2,TRBD1,TRBJ2-7,NA,CASSQGGGGRGLLREQYF,TGTGCCAGCAGCCAAGGTGGAGGGGGCAGGGGGCTCTTACGCGAGCAGTACTTC
TRBV6-6,NA,TRBJ2-7,NA,CASSHGGLDYEQYF,TGTGCCAGCAGCCACGGGGGTTTAGACTACGAGCAGTACTTC
TRBV4-3,NA,TRBJ2-7,NA,CASSQDLGRYEQYF,TGCGCCAGCAGCCAAGATCTTGGCCGCTACGAGCAGTACTTC
TRBV7-2,NA,TRBJ2-1,few,CASSPSLDEQFF,TGTGCCAGCAGCCCCTCCCTCGATGAGCAGTTCTTC
TRBV6-2/TRBV6-3,TRBD2,TRBJ2-7,NA,CASSYLSGASYEQYF,TGTGCCAGCAGTTACCTTAGCGGGGCTTCCTACGAGCAGTACTTC
TRBV13,TRBD1,TRBJ1-1,NA,CASRRPRGTGGMNTEAFF,TGTGCCAGCAGGCGCCCCCGTGGGACAGGGGGTATGAACACTGAAGCTTTCTTT
TRBV9,NA,TRBJ2-7,NA,CASSSRQEAYYEQYF,TGTGCCAGCTCGTCAAGACAGGAAGCGTACTACGAGCAGTACTTC
TRBV5-4,TRBD1,TRBJ1-6,once,CASSAGQSGSPLHF,TGTGCCAGCAGCGCGGGACAGTCCGGATCACCCCTCCACTTT
TRBV11-3,NA,TRBJ2-1,NA,CASSSRGAVSYNEQFF,TGTGCCAGCAGCTCCAGGGGTGCGGTGTCCTACAATGAGCAGTTCTTC
TRBV27,NA,TRBJ1-1,NA,CASSLSGGTEAFF,TGTGCCAGCAGTTTATCTGGGGGGACTGAAGCTTTCTTT
TRBV29-1,NA,TRBJ2-3,once,CSVDDFQGGGTDTQYF,TGCAGCGTTGACGATTTTCAGGGTGGGGGCACAGATACGCAGTATTTT
TRBV9,TRBD1,TRBJ2-1,NA,CASSLQGAGEQFF,TGTGCCAGCAGCTTACAGGGGGCTGGTGAGCAGTTCTTC
TRBV30,NA,TRBJ1-4,few,CAWSVGGGEKLFF,TGTGCCTGGAGTGTAGGGGGGGGAGAAAAACTGTTTTTT
TRBV11-2,TRBD2,TRBJ2-3,NA,CASSLERTSLDTQYF,TGTGCCAGCAGCTTAGAGCGGACTAGCCTAGATACGCAGTATTTT
TRBV18,TRBD1,TRBJ1-4,few,CASSPRGDRGLSNEKLFF,TGTGCCAGCTCACCAAGAGGGGACAGGGGATTATCTAATGAAAAACTGTTTTTT
TRBV6-1,TRBD1,TRBJ1-2,NA,CASSEVGTGIYPYGYTF,TGTGCCAGCAGTGAAGTTGGGACAGGGATATATCCCTATGGCTACACCTTC
TRBV7-8,TRBD2,TRBJ2-1,NA,CASSSDRTSGGGNEQFF,TGTGCCAGCAGCTCAGACCGGACTAGCGGGGGGGGGAATGAGCAGTTCTTC
TRBV5-1,NA,TRBJ2-1,once,CASSPNREGNEQFF,TGCGCCAGCAGCCCAAACAGGGAAGGCAATGAGCAGTTCTTC
TRBV2,TRBD2,TRBJ2-1,NA,CASLAGVYNEQFF,TGTGCCAGCCTAGCGGGGGTATACAATGAGCAGTTCTTC
TRBV7-9,NA,TRBJ2-7,NA,CASSFSDTNYEQYF,TGTGCCAGCAGCTTCTCGGACACGAACTACGAGCAGTACTTC
TRBV15,NA,TRBJ1-1,NA,CATGATRDTEAFF,TGTGCCACCGGGGCGACCAGGGACACTGAAGCTTTCTTT